The clone carrying this TCR beta chain came up a few times. Its antigen remains unknown. This CDR3 is 16 amino acids long. The ends were cut back, 4 bases at V and 0 bases at J, with 14 bases in the middle. Germline assignment: CDR1 SEHNR and CDR2 FQNEAQ (reference sequence). These data originate in a study of T cells in Graves' hyperthyroidism and ophthalmopathy. The overall study: Peripheral blood collection took place at initial diagnosis, before any treatment. The study's findings and limits: Blood also held most thyroid clonotypes expanded beyond 0.001.

The diagnostic basis comprised clinical symptoms, serum thyroxine and TRAb, thyroid ultrasound and orbital computed tomography. Source material for PBMCs was less than 12 ml fresh peripheral blood. Amplified regions were TCR beta CDR3 sequences from RNA transcripts. HTBI primers were used for first-round RT-PCR of the TCR CDR3. TCRdb independently ran MiXCR on the multiplex PCR reads; one entry per CDR3 protein. The sample holds about 720,000 distinct CDR3 sequences, around 19% seen once. Sequenced sample: blood. The chain joins TRBV7-9 to TRBJ2-3, with a possible D match to TRBD2 (6 bases). The receptor comes from a woman aged 50 to 60 with Graves' hyperthyroidism that later progressed to Graves' ophthalmopathy. In DNA, the CDR3 is TGTGCCAGCAGCTCGATGTCGGGAGTAAGCACAGATACGCAGTATTTT. It translates to CASSSMSGVSTDTQYF.